The source of this T cell receptor (beta chain) is a study of T-cell memory formation after mild COVID-19. Background on the study: The TCR clusters were mostly specific to one donor. The study's findings and limits: Second-wave clones peaking on day 37 lacked confirmed SARS-CoV-2 specificity. The finding that pre-infection memory included some responding clones suggested that cross-reactive memory joined.

Concerning this clonotype: Its antigen is unknown.

TCRdb itself ran the 5' RACE reads through MiXCR, one entry per CDR3 protein. The sample carries 250,000 to 300,000 distinct CDR3 sequences, about a sixth recorded once. There are 14 residues in the CDR3. Germline V lookup: CDR1 WSHSY, CDR2 SAAADI. Trimming cost V 3 bases and J 2 bases, with 11 bases left between them. The clonotype comes from a man between 18 and 29 years old who had mild COVID-19 (a few samples of this study predate the infection). Cell type and time point are not known. The sequenced material came from PBMCs or a T cell subset sorted from them (not recorded which). The V and J genes are TRBV10-2 and TRBJ2-7, with D unclear. Here the CDR3 reads CASSDKGSTYEQYF. The DNA of the CDR3 is TGCGCCAGCAGTGATAAGGGCAGTACCTACGAGCAGTACTTC.